The 6 T cell receptor beta chains presented below share a single source sample, sequenced in a study of cytomegalovirus exposure and HLA in healthy donors. The PCR made use of 60 Vbeta and 13 Jbeta primers. Only in-frame clones appear in the TCRdb table, and some are missing; sequencing was by immunoSEQ multiplex PCR. The sample lists 120,000 or so clones, approximately 80% seen once, with approximately 5% in the top ten. The source material was PBMCs. These receptors were taken from a man aged 45-65 years in good health and CMV-seropositive.

The CDR3: CATDTGTGVTTEAFF. CDR3 bases: TGTGCCACCGACACCGGGACAGGGGTGACCACTGAAGCTTTCTTT. The chain joins TRBV10-3 to TRBJ1-1, with 10 bases identical to TRBD1. This CDR3 is built from 15 residues. Trimming at V came to 10 bases and at J to 4 bases, leaving 12 bases not matched to a gene. CDR1 and CDR2 (germline): ENHRY, SYGVKD.

This chain connects TRBV11-1 to TRBJ2-1; 11 bases map to TRBD2. CDR3 size: 16 residues. V lost 0 bases, J lost 4 bases, and 2 bases stayed unmatched. Germline CDR1 and CDR2: SGHAT and FQDESV (reference sequence). CDR3: CASSLAGLAGYNEQFF. The DNA for the CDR3 is TGTGCCAGCAGCTTAGCCGGACTAGCGGGTTACAATGAGCAGTTCTTC.

The rearrangement links TRBV6-1 to TRBJ1-2; a weak D match, TRBD1 (5 bases). Looked up from germline, CDR1 is MNHNS and CDR2 is SASEGT. Trimming removed 9 bases from V and 2 bases from J, with 13 bases in between. CDR3 size: 13 residues. The CDR3 DNA reads TGTGCCAGTACAGGCAGCCAAAACTATGGCTACACCTTC. This translates into CASTGSQNYGYTF.

The chain couples TRBV28 to TRBJ1-1, with TRBD1 identical over 7 bases. V lost 6 bases, J lost 6 bases, and 7 bases stayed unmatched. Per germline, CDR1 MDHEN and CDR2 SYDVKM. The CDR3 consists of 13 residues. This chain's CDR3 is CASRFRQGPEAFF. In DNA form, the CDR3 reads TGTGCCAGCAGATTTAGACAGGGTCCTGAAGCTTTCTTT.

The V gene is TRBV28, the J gene TRBJ2-7; weak D call: TRBD1 (6 bases). Per germline, CDR1 MDHEN and CDR2 SYDVKM. The CDR3 has 14 residues. The V and J ends lost 0 bases and 4 bases respectively, with 10 bases between them. The CDR3 sequence is CASSLWGARYEQYF. As DNA, the CDR3 is TGTGCCAGCAGTTTATGGGGGGCGCGGTACGAGCAGTACTTC.

The rearrangement links TRBV7-9 to TRBJ1-4; TRBD1 matches at 10 bases. Germline values: CDR1 SEHNR, CDR2 FQNEAQ (reference sequence). The length of the CDR3 is 15 residues. The V and J ends lost 3 bases and 7 bases, in that order; junction bases with no gene match: 5. Here the CDR3 reads CASSFTGTGAEKLFF. The CDR3 DNA follows: TGTGCCAGCAGCTTTACCGGGACAGGGGCTGAAAAACTGTTTTTT.